The source of this T cell receptor (beta chain) is a study of T cells expressing NK-cell markers. Reanalyzing the 5' RACE reads, TCRdb keeps one entry per CDR3 protein, without DNA. This sample contains about 460,000 distinct CDR3 sequences. The CDR3 spans 12 residues. Sequencing was done on a sample of blood T cells: a sorted CD56 or NKG2C T cell subset, CD4+ or CD8+ T cells, or bulk PBMC T cells (not recorded which). The sequence came from a woman between 45 and 60 years old in good health. The chain is built from TRBV12-3 or TRBV12-4 and TRBJ2-1. The CDR3 is CASSLSRRRQFF.